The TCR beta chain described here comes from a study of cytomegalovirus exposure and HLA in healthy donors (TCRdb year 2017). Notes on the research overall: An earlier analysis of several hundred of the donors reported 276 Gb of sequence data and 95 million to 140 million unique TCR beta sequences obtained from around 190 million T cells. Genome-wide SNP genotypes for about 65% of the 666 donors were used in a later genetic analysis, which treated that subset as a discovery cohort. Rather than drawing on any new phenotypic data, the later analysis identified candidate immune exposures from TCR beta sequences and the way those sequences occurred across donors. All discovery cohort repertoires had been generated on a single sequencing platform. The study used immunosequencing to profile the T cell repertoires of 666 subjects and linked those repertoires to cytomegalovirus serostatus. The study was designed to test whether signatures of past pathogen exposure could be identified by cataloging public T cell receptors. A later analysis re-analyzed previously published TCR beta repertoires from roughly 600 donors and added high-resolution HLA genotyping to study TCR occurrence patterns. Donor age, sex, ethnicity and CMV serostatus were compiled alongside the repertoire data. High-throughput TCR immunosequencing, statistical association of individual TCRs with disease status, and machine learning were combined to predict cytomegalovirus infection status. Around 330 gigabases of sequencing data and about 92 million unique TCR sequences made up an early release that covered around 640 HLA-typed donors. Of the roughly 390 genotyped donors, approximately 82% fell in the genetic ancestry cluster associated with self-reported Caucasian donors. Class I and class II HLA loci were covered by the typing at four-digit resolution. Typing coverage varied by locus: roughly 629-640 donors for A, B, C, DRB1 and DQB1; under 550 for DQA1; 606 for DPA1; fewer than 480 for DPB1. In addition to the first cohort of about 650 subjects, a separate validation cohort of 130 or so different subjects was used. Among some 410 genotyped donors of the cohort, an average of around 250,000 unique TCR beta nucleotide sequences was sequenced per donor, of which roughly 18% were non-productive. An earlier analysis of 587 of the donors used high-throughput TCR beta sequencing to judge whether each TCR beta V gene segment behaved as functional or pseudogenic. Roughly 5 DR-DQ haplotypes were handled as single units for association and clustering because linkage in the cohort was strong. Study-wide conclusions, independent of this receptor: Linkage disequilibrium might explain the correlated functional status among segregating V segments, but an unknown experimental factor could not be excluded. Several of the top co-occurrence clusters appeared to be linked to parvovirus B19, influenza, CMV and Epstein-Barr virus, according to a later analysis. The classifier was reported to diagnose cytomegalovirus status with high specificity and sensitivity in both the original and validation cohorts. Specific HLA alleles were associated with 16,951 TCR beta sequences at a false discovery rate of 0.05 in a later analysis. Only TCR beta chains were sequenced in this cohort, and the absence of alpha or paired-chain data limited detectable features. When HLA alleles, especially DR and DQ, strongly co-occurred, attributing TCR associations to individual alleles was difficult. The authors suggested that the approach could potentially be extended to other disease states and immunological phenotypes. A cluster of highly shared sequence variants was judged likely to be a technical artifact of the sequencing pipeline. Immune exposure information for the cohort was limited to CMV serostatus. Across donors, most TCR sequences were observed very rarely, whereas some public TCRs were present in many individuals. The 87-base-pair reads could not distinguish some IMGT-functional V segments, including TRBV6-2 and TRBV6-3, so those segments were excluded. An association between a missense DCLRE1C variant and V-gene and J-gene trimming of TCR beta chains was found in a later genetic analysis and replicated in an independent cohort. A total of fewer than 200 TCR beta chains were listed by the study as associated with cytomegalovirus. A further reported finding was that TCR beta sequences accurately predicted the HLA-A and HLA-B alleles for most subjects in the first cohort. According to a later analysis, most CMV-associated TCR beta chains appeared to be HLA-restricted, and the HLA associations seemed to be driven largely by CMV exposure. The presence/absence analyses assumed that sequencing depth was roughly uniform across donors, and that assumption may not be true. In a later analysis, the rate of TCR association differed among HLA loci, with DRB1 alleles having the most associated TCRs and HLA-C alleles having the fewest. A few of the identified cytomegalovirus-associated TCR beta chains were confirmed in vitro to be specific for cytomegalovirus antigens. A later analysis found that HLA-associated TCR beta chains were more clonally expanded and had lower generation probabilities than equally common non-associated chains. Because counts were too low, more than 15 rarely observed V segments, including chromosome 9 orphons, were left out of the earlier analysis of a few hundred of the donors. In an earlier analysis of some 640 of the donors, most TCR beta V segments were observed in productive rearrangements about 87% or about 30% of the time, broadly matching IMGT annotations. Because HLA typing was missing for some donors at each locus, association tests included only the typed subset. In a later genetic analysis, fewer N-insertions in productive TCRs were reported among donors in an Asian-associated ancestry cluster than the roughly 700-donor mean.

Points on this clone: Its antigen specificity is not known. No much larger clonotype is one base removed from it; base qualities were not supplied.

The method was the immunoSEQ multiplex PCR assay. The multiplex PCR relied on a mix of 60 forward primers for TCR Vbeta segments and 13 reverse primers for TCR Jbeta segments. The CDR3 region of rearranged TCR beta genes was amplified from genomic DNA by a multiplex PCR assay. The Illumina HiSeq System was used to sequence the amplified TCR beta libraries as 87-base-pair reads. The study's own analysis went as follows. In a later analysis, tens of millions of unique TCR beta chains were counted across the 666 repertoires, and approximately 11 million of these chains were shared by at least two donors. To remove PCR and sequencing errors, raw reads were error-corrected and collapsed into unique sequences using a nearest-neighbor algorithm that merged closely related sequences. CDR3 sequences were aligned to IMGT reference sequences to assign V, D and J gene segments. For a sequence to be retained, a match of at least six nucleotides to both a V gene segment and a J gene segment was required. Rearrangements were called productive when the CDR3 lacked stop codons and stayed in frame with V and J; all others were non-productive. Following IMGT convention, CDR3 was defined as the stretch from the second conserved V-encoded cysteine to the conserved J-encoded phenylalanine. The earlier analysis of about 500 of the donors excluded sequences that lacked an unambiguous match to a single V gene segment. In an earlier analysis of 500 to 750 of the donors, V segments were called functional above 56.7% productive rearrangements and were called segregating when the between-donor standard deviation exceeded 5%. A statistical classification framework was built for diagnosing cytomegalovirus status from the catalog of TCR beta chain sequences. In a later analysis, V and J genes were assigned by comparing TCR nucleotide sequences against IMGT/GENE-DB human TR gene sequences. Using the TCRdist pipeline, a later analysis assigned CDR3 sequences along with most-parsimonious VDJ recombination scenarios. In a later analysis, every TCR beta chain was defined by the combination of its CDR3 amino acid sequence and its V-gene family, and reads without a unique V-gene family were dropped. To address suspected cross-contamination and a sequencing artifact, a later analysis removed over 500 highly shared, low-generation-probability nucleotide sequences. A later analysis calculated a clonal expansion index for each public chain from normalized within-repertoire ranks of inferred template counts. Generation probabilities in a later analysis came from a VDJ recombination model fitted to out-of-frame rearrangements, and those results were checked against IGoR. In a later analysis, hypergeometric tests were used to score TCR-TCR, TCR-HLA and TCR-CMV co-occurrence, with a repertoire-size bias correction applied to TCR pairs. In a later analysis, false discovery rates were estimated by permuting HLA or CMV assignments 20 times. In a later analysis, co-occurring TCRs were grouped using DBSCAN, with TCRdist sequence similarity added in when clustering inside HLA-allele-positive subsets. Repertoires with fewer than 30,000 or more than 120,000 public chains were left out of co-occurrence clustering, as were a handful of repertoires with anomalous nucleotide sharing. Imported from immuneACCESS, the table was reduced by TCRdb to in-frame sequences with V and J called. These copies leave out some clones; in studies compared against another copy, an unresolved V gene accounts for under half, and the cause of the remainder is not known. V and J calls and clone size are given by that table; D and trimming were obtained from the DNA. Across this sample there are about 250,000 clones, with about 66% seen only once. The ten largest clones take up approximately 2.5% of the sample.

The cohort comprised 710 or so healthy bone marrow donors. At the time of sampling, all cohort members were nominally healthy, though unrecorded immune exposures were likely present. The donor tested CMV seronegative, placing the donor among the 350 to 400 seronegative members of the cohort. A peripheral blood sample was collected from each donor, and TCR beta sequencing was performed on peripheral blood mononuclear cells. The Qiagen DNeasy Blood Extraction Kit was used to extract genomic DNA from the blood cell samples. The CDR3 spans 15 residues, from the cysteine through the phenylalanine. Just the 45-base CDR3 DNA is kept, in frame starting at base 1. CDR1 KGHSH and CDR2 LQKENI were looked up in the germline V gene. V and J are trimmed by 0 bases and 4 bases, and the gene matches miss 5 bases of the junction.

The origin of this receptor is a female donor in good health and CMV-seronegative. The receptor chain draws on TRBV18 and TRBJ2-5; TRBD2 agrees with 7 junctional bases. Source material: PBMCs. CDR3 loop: CASSPPSGVGETQYF. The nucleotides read TGTGCCAGCTCACCACCGAGCGGGGTGGGAGAGACCCAGTACTTC. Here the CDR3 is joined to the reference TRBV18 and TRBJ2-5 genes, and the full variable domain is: NAGVMQNPRHLVRRRGQEARLRCSPMKGHSHVYWYRQLPEEGLKFMVYLQKENIIDESGMPKERFSAEFPKEGPSILRIQQVVRGDSAAYFCASSPPSGVGETQYFGPGTRLLVL.